These 22 T cell receptor beta chains originate from one sample sequenced in a study of chemoradiotherapy in HPV16-positive cancers. Assay used: immunoSEQ multiplex PCR; TCRdb lists only in-frame clones, some missing. The sample has fewer than 1,200 clones, 70% to 85% seen once. The source material was tumor tissue, sampled from a patient who underwent chemoradiotherapy. These receptors originate from a human donor with HPV-associated anogenital cancer.

The chain carries TRBV2 and TRBJ1-1; D possibly corresponds to TRBD1 (6 bases). The CDR3 sequence is 13 residues long. Per the germline V gene, CDR1 is SNHLY and CDR2 is FYNNEI. Trimming cost V 4 bases and J 5 bases, with 11 bases left between them. The CDR3, as DNA: TGTGCCAGCAGTGGACAGGTGGGGACTGAAGCTTTCTTT. Protein: CASSGQVGTEAFF.

This clone showed up just a few times. This rearrangement joins TRBV5-6 to TRBJ1-2, with D perhaps matching TRBD1 (6 bases). Germline V gene data show CDR1 as SGHDT and CDR2 as YYEEEE. This CDR3 region has 15 residues. Trimming stripped 0 bases from V and 4 bases from J, with 13 bases between. CDR3 nucleotide sequence: TGTGCCAGCAGCTTGGGGGGGGCGCCCCTCTATGGCTACACCTTC. Translating gives CASSLGGAPLYGYTF. The full variable domain, completed using reference TRBV5-6 and TRBJ1-2, is DAGVTQSPTHLIKTRGQQVTLRCSPKSGHDTVSWYQQALGQGPQFIFQYYEEEERQRGNFPDRFSGHQFPNYSSELNVNALLLGDSALYLCASSLGGAPLYGYTFGSGTRLTVV.

This rearrangement joins TRBV5-4 to TRBJ2-3; D call uncertain. CDR1 SGHNT and CDR2 YYREEE come from the germline V gene (reference sequence). The V gene lost 5 bases and the J gene lost 9 bases, with 13 bases spanning the gap. This CDR3 is 12 amino acids long. This CDR3 reads CASSPGPLTQYF. The CDR3 nucleotides are TGTGCCAGCAGTCCCGGACCGCTGACGCAGTATTTT.

This clone was observed a single time. The chain combines TRBV9 with TRBJ1-1; a possible D gene is TRBD1 (6 bases). The CDR3 totals 17 residues. With 0 bases removed from V and 4 bases from J, the gap between germline ends came to 19 bases. The germline V gene has CDR1 SGDLS and CDR2 YYNGEE. CDR3 loop: CASSVDPTPQGSTEAFF. CDR3 bases: TGTGCCAGCAGCGTAGACCCAACGCCCCAGGGGTCCACTGAAGCTTTCTTT.

The CDR3 DNA is TGTGCCAGCAGCCCCTCCAATAGGGGACGTCACACAGATACGCAGTATTTT. This sequence encodes CASSPSNRGRHTDTQYF. The rearrangement links TRBV16 to TRBJ2-3; D possibly matches TRBD1 or TRBD2 (5 bases each). The V end was cut by 4 bases, the J end by 2 bases, with 19 bases between. Germline V gives CDR1 KGHSY, CDR2 FQNENV. The CDR3 runs 17 residues.

The chain employs TRBV5-6 and TRBJ2-1, with D possibly being TRBD1 (5 bases). The CDR3 covers 14 residues. V lost 7 bases to trimming and J lost 6 bases, with 17 bases between them. Germline assignment: CDR1 SGHDT and CDR2 YYEEEE. This CDR3 reads CASQDLGPGNEQFF. CDR3 coding DNA: TGTGCCAGCCAGGACCTGGGGCCAGGCAATGAGCAGTTCTTC.

The chain couples TRBV2 to TRBJ2-1, with TRBD2 identical over 9 bases. The CDR3 totals 15 residues. Trimming at V came to 2 bases and at J to 6 bases, leaving 5 bases not matched to a gene. The V gene's germline CDR1 is SNHLY and CDR2 FYNNEI. The DNA for the CDR3 is TGTGCCAGCAGTGAACTGCGCGGGGGGGCCAATGAGCAGTTCTTC. Translated, it gives CASSELRGGANEQFF.

This sequence joins TRBV10-1 and TRBJ1-6; no clear D gene. Trimming took 6 bases from V and 8 from J, leaving 11 bases between them. Germline values: CDR1 WNHNN, CDR2 SYGVQD (reference sequence). The CDR3 covers 13 residues. The CDR3 sequence is CASSADWDSPLHF. The CDR3 DNA follows: TGCGCCAGCAGCGCTGACTGGGATTCACCCCTCCACTTT.

This clone turned up a few times. This rearrangement joins TRBV5-6 to TRBJ2-1, with D possibly TRBD2 on 5 matching bases. CDR1 SGHDT and CDR2 YYEEEE come from the germline V gene. The CDR3 is made up of 14 amino acids. The V end was cut by 1 base, the J end by 1 base, with 6 bases between. CDR3 in amino acids: CASSLWESYNEQFF. CDR3 in DNA: TGTGCCAGCAGCTTGTGGGAGTCCTACAATGAGCAGTTCTTC.

In this sample, this clone turned up once. This specimen includes other DNA sequences encoding the same CDR3. J is TRBJ1-1 and V is TRBV19; D ambiguous. Trimming cost V 9 bases and J 4 bases, with 18 bases left between them. This CDR3 is built from 14 residues. Germline CDR1 reads LNHDA; CDR2 reads SQIVND (reference sequence). The CDR3 spells CASTPGGGITEAFF. CDR3 in DNA: TGTGCCAGCACCCCAGGAGGCGGGATCACTGAAGCTTTCTTT.

The chain links TRBV20-1 to TRBJ1-2; D uncertain. V was cut by 0 bases and J by 1 base, with 0 bases left in between. CDR1 DFQATT and CDR2 SNEGSKA come from the germline V gene (reference sequence). The CDR3 spans 11 residues. The CDR3 sequence is CSARDNYGYTF. For the CDR3, the DNA is TGCAGTGCTAGAGATAACTATGGCTACACCTTC.

This chain joins TRBV28 and TRBJ1-2, with 7 bases that match TRBD1. Germline V gene sequence: CDR1 MDHEN, CDR2 SYDVKM. This CDR3 comprises 17 residues. Germline trimming cut 3 bases from V and 6 bases from J; bases unmatched to any gene: 16. The CDR3 DNA is TGTGCCAGCAGTTTCTCTTCCCCTGGACAGGTGGCGAATGGCTACACCTTC. Its translation: CASSFSSPGQVANGYTF.

This clone is a singleton in its sample. The gene calls are TRBV5-1 and TRBJ1-5; D not certain. V was cut by 2 bases and J by 0 bases, with 9 bases left in between. Germline V gene data show CDR1 as SGHRS and CDR2 as YFSETQ. CDR3 length equals 15 residues. CDR3 protein: CASSFDGYSNQPQHF. The CDR3 DNA reads TGCGCCAGCAGCTTTGACGGTTATAGCAATCAGCCCCAGCATTTT. Using reference TRBV5-1 and TRBJ1-5 for the parts outside the CDR3, the full variable domain is KAGVTQTPRYLIKTRGQQVTLSCSPISGHRSVSWYQQTPGQGLQFLFEYFSETQRNKGNFPGRFSGRQFSNSRSEMNVSTLELGDSALYLCASSFDGYSNQPQHFGDGTRLSIL.

This clone is a singleton in its sample. The rearrangement links TRBV18 to TRBJ2-5; 7 nucleotides line up with TRBD1. The CDR3 sequence is 15 residues long. The germline V gene encodes CDR1 KGHSH and CDR2 LQKENI. With V trimmed by 4 bases and J by 1 base, 6 bases remained unmatched. DNA for the CDR3: TGTGCCAGCTCACTCTTACGGGACAGCCAAGAGACCCAGTACTTC. This codes for CASSLLRDSQETQYF.

CDR3: CASSLAPVLRGANVLTF. CDR3 nucleotide sequence: TGTGCCAGCAGCTTAGCGCCAGTGCTCCGGGGGGCCAACGTCCTGACTTTC. The V call is TRBV7-6, the J call TRBJ2-6; D is undetermined. The CDR3 loop spans 17 amino acids. The germline V gene encodes CDR1 SGHVS and CDR2 FNYEAQ. Trimming shortened V by 0 bases and J by 4 bases, and 13 bases separated the two germline ends.

This chain joins TRBV2 and TRBJ2-1; 7 bases are shared with TRBD2. The CDR3 totals 17 residues. Looked up from germline, CDR1 is SNHLY and CDR2 is FYNNEI. Trimming at V came to 7 bases and at J to 5 bases, leaving 17 bases not matched to a gene. CDR3 DNA sequence: TGTGCCAGCAACCCCAGACGGGGGGTGACCTCGAACAATGAGCAGTTCTTC. Its protein is CASNPRRGVTSNNEQFF.

This chain uses TRBV28 with TRBJ1-6, with D possibly matching TRBD1 (6 bases). Germline CDR1 is MDHEN and CDR2 is SYDVKM. Trimming removed 6 bases from V and 4 bases from J, with 10 bases in between. This CDR3 spans 14 amino acids. The CDR3 DNA sequence: TGTGCCAGCAGCCCGGGACATTATAATTCACCCCTCCACTTT. Amino acids: CASSPGHYNSPLHF. The entire variable domain, with the rest obtained from reference TRBV28 and TRBJ1-6, is as follows: DVKVTQSSRYLVKRTGEKVFLECVQDMDHENMFWYRQDPGLGLRLIYFSYDVKMKEKGDIPEGYSVSREKKERFSLILESASTNQTSMYLCASSPGHYNSPLHFGNGTRLTVT.

In its sample, this clone was seen a few times. This rearrangement joins TRBV19 to TRBJ1-2; tentatively, D is TRBD1 (6 bases). Trimming took off 4 bases at V and 2 bases at J, with 11 bases between the two ends. Germline CDR1 reads LNHDA; CDR2 reads SQIVND (reference sequence). CDR3 length equals 14 residues. The CDR3 nucleotides are TGTGCCAGTAGTACCCGCCAGGGGAACTATGGCTACACCTTC. Protein: CASSTRQGNYGYTF.

J is TRBJ2-2 and V is TRBV5-6, with 7 bases that match TRBD2. V lost 1 base and J lost 4; bases outside the gene matches: 7. CDR3 size: 16 residues. The germline CDR1 and CDR2 sequences are SGHDT and YYEEEE. CDR3 protein: CASSLFRGSGTGELFF. The CDR3 coding sequence is TGTGCCAGCAGCTTGTTCCGCGGGAGTGGCACCGGGGAGCTGTTTTTT.

The V and J genes are TRBV2 and TRBJ2-7; D gene unclear. V was trimmed by 4 bases and J by 5 bases, leaving 6 bases between them. This CDR3 region has 11 residues. In germline, CDR1 is SNHLY, CDR2 FYNNEI. The CDR3 DNA reads as TGTGCCAGCAGTGTTGGGGACGAGCAGTACGTC. Amino acid sequence: CASSVGDEQYV.

V is TRBV25-1 and J is TRBJ2-1, with 9 bases that match TRBD2. CDR1 and CDR2 (germline): MGHDK, SYGVNS. The V segment lost 11 bases and the J segment 7 bases; nucleotides outside the gene matches: 15. The CDR3 runs to 15 residues. CDR3 sequence reads: CACKPVAGAYNEQFF. Written as DNA, the CDR3 is TGTGCCTGCAAGCCGGTAGCGGGAGCGTATAATGAGCAGTTCTTC.

The V and J genes are TRBV6-5 and TRBJ1-1; D may be TRBD1 (6 bases). Trimming shortened V by 6 bases and J by 0 bases, and 14 bases separated the two germline ends. Germline assignment: CDR1 MNHEY and CDR2 SVGAGI. CDR3 length: 15 amino acids. In DNA form, the CDR3 reads TGTGCCAGCAGCTCCCCCGGACAGCTGAACACTGAAGCTTTCTTT. Residues: CASSSPGQLNTEAFF.